These 21 T cell receptor beta chains originate from one sample sequenced in a study of shared clonotypes between healthy human individuals. Clones were sequenced by immunoSEQ multiplex PCR, and TCRdb holds only the in-frame ones, with some missing. The sample yields roughly 2 million clones, 95% seen once. Input material: naive CD4+ T cells sorted from blood. Noted subset: CD45RA+ positively selected. Receptors originate from a man in his late teens or twenties in good health.

This chain joins TRBV6-5 and TRBJ1-2, with D maybe TRBD1 (5 bases). This CDR3 region has 15 residues. The germline CDR1 and CDR2 sequences are MNHEY and SVGAGI. V shed 10 bases and J shed 0 bases, with 18 bases lying between them. The CDR3 sequence: CATGTIIRANYGYTF. As DNA, the CDR3 is TGTGCCACAGGGACGATTATTCGGGCTAACTATGGCTACACCTTC.

The sample holds one count of this clone. The same CDR3 can be traced to other DNA sequences in this sample. CDR3 sequence: CASRGGAGNTIYF. CDR3 DNA: TGTGCCAGCCGCGGGGGCGCTGGAAACACCATATATTTT. The gene calls are TRBV2 and TRBJ1-3, with D possibly being TRBD1 (6 bases). Between the trimmed V and J ends, which lost 8 bases and 2 bases, there was a span of 10 bases. Germline V gene sequence: CDR1 SNHLY, CDR2 FYNNEI. The CDR3 is made up of 13 amino acids. Together with reference TRBV2 and TRBJ1-3, the CDR3 gives the full variable domain: EPEVTQTPSHQVTQMGQEVILRCVPISNHLYFYWYRQILGQKVEFLVSFYNNEISEKSEIFDDQFSVERPDGSNFTLKIRSTKLEDSAMYFCASRGGAGNTIYFGEGSWLTVV.

This chain links TRBV15 with TRBJ1-3; D may be TRBD1 (5 bases). V shed 0 bases and J shed 1 base, with 13 bases lying between them. This CDR3 is built from 17 residues. Germline V gives CDR1 LNHNV, CDR2 YYDKDF (reference sequence). As DNA, the CDR3 is TGTGCCACCAGCAGAGATGACCCTCAGGGTTCTGGAAACACCATATATTTT. This encodes CATSRDDPQGSGNTIYF.

V usage is TRBV30 and J usage is TRBJ1-1, with D hard to call. The V end was cut by 3 bases, the J end by 5 bases, with 16 bases between. This CDR3 is built from 14 residues. Germline CDR1 GTSNPN, CDR2 SVGIG (reference sequence). CDR3 bases: TGTGCCTGGAGGCTGACATTGATATCTACTGAAGCTTTCTTT. Protein product: CAWRLTLISTEAFF.

The chain employs TRBV7-2 and TRBJ1-2; 8 positions agree with TRBD1. The CDR3 sequence is 14 residues long. The germline V gene encodes CDR1 SGHTA and CDR2 FQGNSA. V was pared by 5 bases and J by 7 bases, with 9 bases of the junction left unmatched. CDR3 sequence: CASSRTTGAGGYTF. CDR3 coding DNA: TGTGCCAGCAGCCGAACGACAGGGGCTGGTGGCTACACCTTC.

V is TRBV5-4 and J is TRBJ1-6; 10 bases fit TRBD1. Unmatched junction bases numbered 10, after V lost 3 bases and J lost 7 bases. The CDR3 runs 17 residues. Germline CDR1 and CDR2: SGHNT and YYREEE (reference sequence). The CDR3 here is CASSWQPRDRGNSPLHF. CDR3 coding DNA: TGTGCCAGCAGCTGGCAGCCCCGGGACAGGGGAAATTCACCCCTCCACTTT. The variable domain in full, with the rest retrieved from reference TRBV5-4 and TRBJ1-6, is ETGVTQSPTHLIKTRGQQVTLRCSSQSGHNTVSWYQQALGQGPQFIFQYYREEENGRGNFPPRFSGLQFPNYSSELNVNALELDDSALYLCASSWQPRDRGNSPLHFGNGTRLTVT.

The V gene is TRBV6-1, the J gene TRBJ1-1; D may be TRBD1 (5 bases). V lost 7 bases and J lost 6, with 12 bases in between. Germline V CDR1 and CDR2: MNHNS, SASEGT. The CDR3 runs to 12 residues. The CDR3 sequence: CASNSGGPEAFF. In nucleotides, the CDR3 is TGTGCCAGCAATTCCGGGGGACCTGAAGCTTTCTTT.

V gene TRBV18 combines with J gene TRBJ1-1; TRBD1 aligns across 7 bases. CDR3 length: 16 residues. Trimming removed 8 bases from V and 3 bases from J; junction bases left unmatched: 15. Germline-derived CDR1 and CDR2 are KGHSH and LQKENI. The CDR3 coding sequence is TGTGCCAGCATAACCAGCGGCAGGGGGAAGGACACTGAAGCTTTCTTT. Its translation: CASITSGRGKDTEAFF. The full variable domain, completed using reference TRBV18 and TRBJ1-1, is NAGVMQNPRHLVRRRGQEARLRCSPMKGHSHVYWYRQLPEEGLKFMVYLQKENIIDESGMPKERFSAEFPKEGPSILRIQQVVRGDSAAYFCASITSGRGKDTEAFFGQGTRLTVV.

The CDR3 coding sequence is TGTGCCAGCAAAAGTAGAGCGGGAGTAATCCCCTACGAGCAGTACTTC. Its protein product is CASKSRAGVIPYEQYF. The V call is TRBV27, the J call TRBJ2-7; 8 bases map to TRBD2. Losses at the gene ends were 7 bases for V and 2 bases for J; bases not matched to a gene: 13. The CDR3 is 16 residues long. Germline V gene data show CDR1 as MNHEY and CDR2 as SMNVEV (reference sequence).

The genes are TRBV2 and TRBJ2-7; 8 bases align to TRBD1. Unmatched junction bases numbered 6, after V lost 3 bases and J lost 2 bases. The germline gives CDR1 SNHLY, CDR2 FYNNEI. CDR3 length: 15 residues. CDR3 DNA: TGTGCCAGCAGTGACACCGGGACAGGTCCCTACGAGCAGTACTTC. Its protein is CASSDTGTGPYEQYF.

The chain carries TRBV2 and TRBJ2-6; D is unresolved. The CDR3 extends over 15 amino acids. The V end was cut by 7 bases, the J end by 1 base, with 11 bases between. Germline V CDR1 and CDR2: SNHLY, FYNNEI. The CDR3 region has the DNA TGTGCCAGCAAAAGAGGAGAGTCTGGGGCCAACGTCCTGACTTTC. Translating gives CASKRGESGANVLTF.

This chain uses TRBV6-1 with TRBJ2-2; D gene uncertain. CDR1 is MNHNS, CDR2 SASEGT, per germline. This CDR3 region has 15 residues. V was pared by 7 bases and J by 6 bases, with 18 bases between. DNA of the CDR3: TGTGCCAGCACTTTACCCTGGACCCTCCCCGGGGAGCTGTTTTTT. Its protein product is CASTLPWTLPGELFF.

The V gene is TRBV5-1, the J gene TRBJ2-3; 9 bases fit TRBD1. Per germline, CDR1 SGHRS and CDR2 YFSETQ. Unmatched junction bases numbered 5, after V lost 1 base and J lost 2 bases. The CDR3 is made up of 16 amino acids. The CDR3 DNA reads as TGCGCCAGCAGCTTGTTAGGGACAGGGACCACAGATACGCAGTATTTT. Residues: CASSLLGTGTTDTQYF.

This clone appeared a single time. This sample also contains other DNA sequences that code for the same CDR3. The V gene is TRBV5-6, the J gene TRBJ2-2, with D uncertain. CDR1 is SGHDT and CDR2 is YYEEEE in the germline V gene. The CDR3 totals 14 residues. Trimming removed 0 bases from V and 1 base from J, with 4 bases in between. CDR3 region: CASSLELNTGELFF. Written as DNA, the CDR3 is TGTGCCAGCAGCTTGGAGCTGAACACCGGGGAGCTGTTTTTT.

This sequence joins TRBV30 and TRBJ2-5, with 7 bases matching TRBD1. With 8 bases clipped from V and 4 bases from J, the junction kept 4 bases outside the gene matches. Germline V gene lookup returns CDR1 GTSNPN and CDR2 SVGIG (reference sequence). The CDR3 sequence is 11 residues long. The CDR3 DNA is TGTGCCGGTGGACAGGCAGAGACCCAGTACTTC. Amino acids: CAGGQAETQYF.

The chain is built from TRBV6-6 and TRBJ2-5; 8 positions agree with TRBD1. Trimming took 6 bases from V and 5 from J; bases not matched to a gene: 11. CDR3 length equals 15 residues. Germline V gene data show CDR1 as MNHNY and CDR2 as SVGAGI (reference sequence). CDR3: CASSTAGTGWETQYF. In nucleotides, the CDR3 is TGTGCCAGCAGCACTGCCGGGACAGGTTGGGAGACCCAGTACTTC.

The rearrangement links TRBV2 to TRBJ2-6; possibly TRBD1 for D (6 bases). CDR3 length: 20 amino acids. Germline loops: CDR1 SNHLY, CDR2 FYNNEI. Deletions cut 6 bases from V and 3 bases from J, with 27 bases between. CDR3: CASSRLRMDSHGRGANVLTF. CDR3 sequence (DNA): TGTGCCAGCAGCCGTCTAAGGATGGACAGCCACGGTCGTGGGGCCAACGTCCTGACTTTC.

The chain uses TRBV2 and TRBJ1-2, with a possible D match to TRBD1 (6 bases). Trimming stripped 5 bases from V and 3 bases from J, with 16 bases between. CDR3 size: 15 residues. CDR1 and CDR2 (germline): SNHLY, FYNNEI. Here the CDR3 reads CASSFRWGHDYGYTF. CDR3 DNA sequence: TGTGCCAGCAGTTTCCGCTGGGGGCATGACTATGGCTACACCTTC.

The chain is built from TRBV6-5 and TRBJ1-1; 7 nucleotides match TRBD1. The CDR3 extends over 16 amino acids. The V and J ends lost 2 bases and 4 bases, in that order; junction bases with no gene match: 10. CDR1 and CDR2 (germline): MNHEY, SVGAGI. CDR3 residues: CASSYLGGVPSTEAFF. CDR3 nucleotide sequence: TGTGCCAGCAGTTACCTAGGGGGCGTACCAAGCACTGAAGCTTTCTTT.

The chain recombines TRBV10-3 with TRBJ2-7; D might be TRBD1 (6 bases). The V and J ends lost 9 bases and 6 bases respectively, with 15 bases between them. The CDR3 totals 12 residues. The germline CDR1 and CDR2 sequences are ENHRY and SYGVKD. CDR3: CAIGTPQSEQYF. In nucleotides, the CDR3 is TGTGCCATTGGGACACCTCAATCCGAGCAGTACTTC.

This chain uses TRBV10-3 with TRBJ1-2, with a weak D call TRBD1 (5 bases). V shed 0 bases and J shed 4 bases, with 9 bases lying between them. Germline CDR1 reads ENHRY; CDR2 reads SYGVKD. The CDR3 extends over 14 amino acids. In nucleotides, the CDR3 is TGTGCCATCAGTGAGTCGGGGGTGATCTATGGCTACACCTTC. It codes for CAISESGVIYGYTF.